The clone carrying this T cell receptor (beta chain) was detected a few times. The antigen is unknown. Other DNA variants within this sample encode the same CDR3. Naive CD8 cells comprised CD45RO-negative, CCR7-positively selected cells, excluding terminally differentiated effector memory CD45RA+ cells. Germline V lookup: CDR1 SGHRS, CDR2 YFSETQ. CDR3 length equals 14 residues. The trim removed 0 bases at V and 3 bases at J, leaving 2 bases unmatched. This entry is derived from a study of shared clonotypes between healthy human individuals. Study findings and constraints: The study's rarefaction showed incomplete sorted-subset sequencing despite large depth.

Each PCR replicate from the sorted subsets contained around 0.2 ug DNA, which is some 30,000 T cell genomes. Assay: immunoSEQ multiplex PCR; the TCRdb copy retains only in-frame clones and omits some. Here the sample spans some 2 million clones, just under 95% being singletons. Sample: naive CD8+ T cells sorted from blood. This chain joins TRBV5-1 and TRBJ2-7; 8 bases map to TRBD1. The receptor was derived from a man between 18 and 35 years old in good health. This chain's CDR3 is CASSLGTGNYEQYF. CDR3 DNA sequence: TGCGCCAGCAGCTTGGGGACAGGGAACTACGAGCAGTACTTC. The whole variable domain, remainder taken from reference TRBV5-1 and TRBJ2-7, is KAGVTQTPRYLIKTRGQQVTLSCSPISGHRSVSWYQQTPGQGLQFLFEYFSETQRNKGNFPGRFSGRQFSNSRSEMNVSTLELGDSALYLCASSLGTGNYEQYFGPGTRLTVT.